The 5 T cell receptor beta chains in this list originate from one sample, sequenced in a study of graft-versus-host responses after intestinal transplantation (TCRdb year 2021). For these TCRs, the target antigens are not known. Libraries were built with the immunoSEQ multiplex PCR assay. TCRdb limited this immuneACCESS table to in-frame rearrangements with V and J called. A share of clones is missing; checked studies link under half to unresolved V genes, and the rest is unexplained. This sample comprises tens of thousands of clones, about four fifths of them detected only once. Of the sample, about 17% falls within the top ten clones. Explained via the paper, the time point label denotes: cells obtained before transplantation from donor or recipient. The sample in question was unstimulated CD8+ T cells sorted from spleen or lymph node cells, obtained before intestinal transplant. These receptors were obtained from a human donor who received an intestinal transplant.

The CDR3 sequence is CASSDTGLAGGDTQYF. CDR3 nucleotides: TGTGCCAGCAGTGATACTGGGCTAGCGGGAGGGGATACGCAGTATTTT. The chain recombines TRBV6-1 with TRBJ2-3, with 12 positions matching TRBD2. In germline, CDR1 is MNHNS, CDR2 SASEGT. The CDR3 spans 16 residues. V shed 3 bases, J shed 6 bases, and the junction held 7 bases outside the gene matches.

This chain joins TRBV4-1 and TRBJ2-5; D call uncertain. The V gene's germline CDR1 is MGHRA and CDR2 YSYEKL. This CDR3 contains 12 residues. Trimming removed 3 bases at V and 3 bases at J, with 5 bases between. The CDR3 DNA follows: TGCGCCAGCAGCCACATAGAAGAGACCCAGTACTTC. It translates to CASSHIEETQYF.

A single count supports this clone. V usage is TRBV21-1 and J usage is TRBJ1-5. TRBV21-1 constitutes a pseudogene. This CDR3 region has 13 residues. The CDR3 here is CASSKASGQPQHF. CDR3 in DNA: TGTGCCAGCAGCAAAGCGAGCGGTCAGCCCCAGCATTTT.

V and J are TRBV9 and TRBJ2-7; maybe TRBD2 (6 bases). With 2 bases removed from V and 6 bases from J, the gap between germline ends came to 12 bases. Germline CDR1 and CDR2: SGDLS and YYNGEE. The CDR3 extends over 13 amino acids. The CDR3 DNA sequence: TGTGCCAGCAGCGTCGGGGAGGTCTCCGAGCAGTACTTC. This translates into CASSVGEVSEQYF.

The chain joins TRBV6-5 to TRBJ1-5, with no clear D. V was clipped by 6 bases and J by 10 bases, with 16 bases between them. CDR1 is MNHEY and CDR2 is SVGAGI in the germline V gene. The length of the CDR3 is 13 residues. The CDR3 loop reads CASRADWVDPQHF. The CDR3 DNA reads as TGTGCCAGCAGGGCGGACTGGGTAGACCCCCAGCATTTT.